This entry concerns a single T cell receptor (beta chain). J was trimmed by 2 bases and V by 0 bases; bases with no gene match: 3. Germline loops: CDR1 LGHNT, CDR2 FRNRAP. The CDR3 is 16 residues long. Profiling relied on immunoSEQ multiplex PCR, and the TCRdb table lists in-frame clones only, not all of them. The table includes approximately 62,000 clones, 76% detected once. This entry belongs to a study of blood T cell repertoires in COVID-19. Sequencing was performed on peripheral blood. V usage is TRBV12-5 and J usage is TRBJ2-1, with 8 nucleotides matching TRBD1. The clonotype was recovered from a woman in her forties or fifties with active or convalescent COVID-19. Here the CDR3 DNA reads TGTGCTAGTGGTTTGGTAGGACAGGGAACCTACAATGAGCAGTTCTTC. Translated: CASGLVGQGTYNEQFF. Using reference TRBV12-5 and TRBJ2-1 for the parts outside the CDR3, the full variable domain is DARVTQTPRHKVTEMGQEVTMRCQPILGHNTVFWYRQTMMQGLELLAYFRNRAPLDDSGMPKDRFSAEMPDATLATLKIQPSEPRDSAVYFCASGLVGQGTYNEQFFGPGTRLTVL.